A single sample is the source of the 26 T cell receptor beta chains below, sequenced in a study of post-analysis software for immune sequencing data. For these receptors, no antigen is known. cDNA libraries for TCR beta contained unique molecular identifiers. In TCRdb, the PCR reads were re-called with MiXCR into one record per CDR3 protein. The data contain about 540,000 distinct CDR3 sequences, around 34% of them singletons. Study-wide results and caveats: Patients had higher frequencies than controls of about 5 TRBV segments, including TRBV5-6, TRBV5-1 and TRBV20-1.

The specimen was blood. The receptors were gathered from a girl aged 2-17 years with multiple sclerosis.

As concerns this clonotype: Likely a read error: the CDR3 ends without its conserved phenylalanine or tryptophan. The V and J genes are TRBV7-2 and TRBJ1-1; 12 bases fit TRBD1. CDR1 is SGHTA, CDR2 FQGNSA, per germline. V gave up 5 bases and J gave up 4 bases; unmatched junction bases: 11. The CDR3 loop spans 17 amino acids. The CDR3 is CASSQGGTGGLVTEAFL. The CDR3 DNA follows: TGTGCCAGCAGCCAGGGTGGGACAGGGGGCTTGGTCACTGAAGCTTTCCTT.

This clonotype showed up just a few times. The rearrangement joins TRBV6-5 to TRBJ2-5; D is perhaps TRBD1 or TRBD2 (5 bases each). Germline CDR1 and CDR2: MNHEY and SVGAGI. V lost 2 bases and J 1 base, leaving 14 bases between the germline ends. The CDR3 extends over 16 amino acids. In DNA, the CDR3 is TGTGCCAGCAGTTACAGTGGGGGACGCTCCCAAGAGACCCAGTACTTC. Amino acid sequence: CASSYSGGRSQETQYF.

This clonotype was picked up a small number of times. V usage is TRBV20-1 and J usage is TRBJ1-5, with D perhaps matching TRBD1 (6 bases). Germline V gene data show CDR1 as DFQATT and CDR2 as SNEGSKA (reference sequence). V lost 6 bases and J lost 2, with 11 bases in between. The CDR3 totals 13 residues. For the CDR3, the DNA is TGCAGTGCAACACAGGGTGGCAATCAGCCCCAGCATTTT. This encodes CSATQGGNQPQHF.

This clonotype was counted only a few times. The gene calls are TRBV5-5 and TRBJ1-2, with D unclear. V was trimmed by 0 bases and J by 4 bases, leaving 13 bases between them. The germline gives CDR1 SGHKS, CDR2 YYEKEE (reference sequence). This CDR3 is built from 15 residues. CDR3 bases: TGTGCCAGCAGCTTGGGAGGCGCGGGCGGCTATGGCTACACCTTC. It yields the protein CASSLGGAGGYGYTF.

This clonotype was picked up a small number of times. This sequence joins TRBV3-1 and TRBJ2-4; D assignment may be TRBD1 or TRBD2 (5 bases each). The germline gives CDR1 LGHDT, CDR2 YNNKEL (reference sequence). Trimming removed 1 base at V and 0 bases at J, with 13 bases between. The CDR3 consists of 17 residues. Here the CDR3 reads CASSQGGTRLAKNIQYF. CDR3 coding DNA: TGTGCCAGCAGCCAAGGGGGGACCCGATTAGCCAAAAACATTCAGTACTTC.

This clonotype has a handful of counts. The rearrangement joins TRBV27 to TRBJ2-3, with 11 bases fitting TRBD2. Germline assignment: CDR1 MNHEY and CDR2 SMNVEV (reference sequence). Trimming took 3 bases from V and 0 from J; bases not matched to a gene: 8. The length of the CDR3 is 18 residues. The chain's CDR3 is CASSFPGLADSSTDTQYF. The CDR3 nucleotides read TGTGCCAGCAGTTTTCCGGGACTAGCGGACTCTAGCACAGATACGCAGTATTTT.

The chain is built from TRBV7-2 and TRBJ1-2, with D unresolved. CDR1 and CDR2 (germline): SGHTA, FQGNSA. V dropped 1 base and J dropped 5 bases, with 8 bases sitting between them. The CDR3 spans 13 residues. The CDR3 sequence is CASSLVLDYGYTF. CDR3 DNA sequence: TGTGCCAGCAGCTTAGTTTTGGATTATGGCTACACCTTC.

This chain uses TRBV29-1 with TRBJ2-3, with 10 bases identical to TRBD2. CDR3 length: 15 residues. Germline CDR1 and CDR2: SQVTM and ANQGSEA. V shed 4 bases, J shed 5 bases, and the junction held 9 bases outside the gene matches. CDR3 sequence (DNA): TGCAGCGTTGGTAAAGCGGGGGGGCCCGGAGATACGCAGTATTTT. Its translation: CSVGKAGGPGDTQYF.

This chain links TRBV20-1 with TRBJ2-2, with a tentative D call TRBD2 (7 bases). CDR3 length: 16 residues. Germline-derived CDR1 and CDR2 are DFQATT and SNEGSKA (reference sequence). V lost 5 bases to trimming and J lost 6 bases, with 22 bases between them. The CDR3 reads CSAPRAGTGLAGELFF. The CDR3 region has the DNA TGCAGTGCTCCGAGAGCGGGAACAGGGTTGGCCGGGGAGCTGTTTTTT.

The chain links TRBV20-1 to TRBJ1-2; 9 bases agree with TRBD1. The V gene end was trimmed by 3 bases and the J gene end by 5 bases; junction bases not matched to a gene: 13. The CDR3 spans 16 residues. Germline CDR1 reads DFQATT; CDR2 reads SNEGSKA (reference sequence). The CDR3 is CSARGLQGALGYGYTF. For the CDR3, the DNA is TGCAGTGCTAGGGGATTACAGGGGGCGCTAGGGTATGGCTACACCTTC.

The V and J genes are TRBV29-1 and TRBJ1-1; no firm D call. Trimming stripped 7 bases from V and 3 bases from J, with 12 bases between. This CDR3 spans 12 amino acids. Germline lookup yields CDR1 SQVTM and CDR2 ANQGSEA. This CDR3 is CSARHLDTEAFF. CDR3 DNA sequence: TGCAGCGCCCGGCATCTGGACACTGAAGCTTTCTTT. Drawing the rest from reference TRBV29-1 and TRBJ1-1, the complete variable domain is SAVISQKPSRDICQRGTSLTIQCQVDSQVTMMFWYRQQPGQSLTLIATANQGSEATYESGFVIDKFPISRPNLTFSTLTVSNMSPEDSSIYLCSARHLDTEAFFGQGTRLTVV.

Details on this clonotype: Mismatch with germline at one junction end may stem from a read error. The chain joins TRBV5-1 to TRBJ1-6; the D is unclear. Germline V gives CDR1 SGHRS, CDR2 YFSETQ. CDR3 size: 14 residues. Here the CDR3 reads CACSFVGGDSPLHF. The CDR3 nucleotides read TGCGCCTGCAGCTTCGTAGGCGGAGATTCACCCCTCCACTTT.

This clonotype was counted between two and nine times. The chain is built from TRBV3-1 and TRBJ2-7; 10 positions agree with TRBD2. After removal of 1 base from V and 3 bases from J, the junction contained 6 bases not matched to a gene. The germline CDR1 and CDR2 sequences are LGHDT and YNNKEL (reference sequence). The CDR3 loop spans 16 amino acids. CDR3 coding DNA: TGTGCCAGCAGCCAAGGGGCTCTAGCGGGGGTCTACGAGCAGTACTTC. Translating gives CASSQGALAGVYEQYF.

The V gene is TRBV12-3 or TRBV12-4, the J gene TRBJ1-2; unclear D gene. The CDR3 loop spans 12 amino acids. V lost 3 bases, J lost 1 base, and 3 bases lay in between. CDR3 region: CASSFRNYGYTF. The DNA of the CDR3 is TGTGCCAGCAGTTTCCGTAACTATGGCTACACCTTC.

This clonotype was seen more than once but under ten times. The chain has TRBV6-1 and TRBJ2-3; TRBD2 is a possible D gene (5 bases). Per germline, CDR1 MNHNS and CDR2 SASEGT. V was trimmed by 8 bases and J by 0 bases, leaving 9 bases between them. The CDR3 length is 13 residues. The CDR3 DNA is TGTGCCAGCGGGAGCCCAAGCACAGATACGCAGTATTTT. Translation gives CASGSPSTDTQYF.

This clonotype was observed at least ten times. This chain joins TRBV6-5 and TRBJ2-7; D remains ambiguous. Per germline, CDR1 MNHEY and CDR2 SVGAGI. CDR3 length equals 16 residues. The V gene lost 0 bases and the J gene lost 0 bases, with 12 bases spanning the gap. CDR3 nucleotides: TGTGCCAGCAGTTACTCTTTCCAGACGAGCTCCTACGAGCAGTACTTC. Amino acids: CASSYSFQTSSYEQYF.

Turning to this clonotype: With a much larger clone just one base away, this may be a read error. V and J are TRBV12-3 or TRBV12-4 and TRBJ2-1, with 12 bases that match TRBD2. V was clipped by 8 bases and J by 13 bases; unmatched bases: 9. This CDR3 is 13 amino acids long. The CDR3 region is CASGLAGKKTQFF. CDR3 coding DNA: TGTGCCAGCGGACTAGCGGGGAAGAAGACCCAGTTCTTC.

Sample share makes this clonotype medium-sized. J is TRBJ1-2 and V is TRBV25-1; TRBD1 agrees at 11 bases. Germline V lookup: CDR1 MGHDK, CDR2 SYGVNS. Germline trimming cut 6 bases from V and 4 bases from J; bases unmatched to any gene: 4. This CDR3 has 14 residues. The CDR3, as DNA: TGTGCCAGCAGAAGGACAGGGGGCGGCTATGGCTACACCTTC. This gives the protein CASRRTGGGYGYTF.

The V and J genes are TRBV12-3 or TRBV12-4 and TRBJ2-5; no clear D gene. Between the trimmed V and J ends, which lost 3 bases and 2 bases, there was a span of 13 bases. CDR3 length equals 15 residues. Here the CDR3 DNA reads TGTGCCAGCAGTTTCGTAGGGTTGAGGCAAGAGACCCAGTACTTC. Protein: CASSFVGLRQETQYF.

This clonotype was detected many times. The chain links TRBV7-3 to TRBJ2-5; no clear D. Germline V gene lookup returns CDR1 SGHTA and CDR2 FQGTGA. V gave up 1 base and J gave up 4 bases, with 7 bases separating them. The CDR3 consists of 13 residues. The CDR3 DNA is TGTGCCAGCAGCTTAATGGTTGCAGAGACCCAGTACTTC. Its translation: CASSLMVAETQYF.

J is TRBJ1-2 and V is TRBV3-1; no clear D gene. This CDR3 has 12 amino acids. Germline CDR1 and CDR2: LGHDT and YNNKEL (reference sequence). V was clipped by 4 bases and J by 8 bases, with 11 bases between them. The chain's CDR3 is CASSRQPGGYTF. The CDR3 DNA reads TGTGCCAGCAGCCGCCAGCCGGGGGGCTACACCTTC. Looking up the rest from reference TRBV3-1 and TRBJ1-2 gives the full variable domain: DTAVSQTPKYLVTQMGNDKSIKCEQNLGHDTMYWYKQDSKKFLKIMFSYNNKELIINETVPNRFSPKSPDKAHLNLHINSLELGDSAVYFCASSRQPGGYTFGSGTRLTVV.

The chain carries TRBV14 and TRBJ2-6; D perhaps matches TRBD1 (5 bases). The germline CDR1 and CDR2 sequences are SGHDN and FVKESK. The CDR3 contains 20 residues. The V end lost 2 bases, the J end lost 1 base, and 21 bases lay between the germline ends. CDR3 DNA: TGTGCCAGCAGCCAATCCCAGGGTGGGCTATTAGGATCTGGGGCCAACGTCCTGACTTTC. Its translation: CASSQSQGGLLGSGANVLTF.

This rearrangement joins TRBV6-6 to TRBJ1-4; TRBD1 is a possible D gene (5 bases). This CDR3 has 17 amino acids. Germline CDR1 is MNHNY and CDR2 is SVGAGI (reference sequence). The ends were cut back, 6 bases at V and 1 base at J, with 18 bases in the middle. CDR3: CASSDPGQGLTNEKLFF. The CDR3 bases are TGTGCCAGCAGCGACCCCGGACAAGGACTAACTAATGAAAAACTGTTTTTT.

The rearrangement uses TRBV20-1 and TRBJ1-2, with TRBD1 as a possible D gene (6 bases). The V gene's germline CDR1 is DFQATT and CDR2 SNEGSKA (reference sequence). The CDR3 extends over 16 amino acids. V was shortened by 0 bases and J by 1 base, with 15 bases between the two germline ends. The CDR3 DNA sequence: TGCAGTGCTAGAGATATGACAGGAAGGGGTAACTATGGCTACACCTTC. Translating gives CSARDMTGRGNYGYTF.

This clonotype was detected only a few times. The CDR3 sequence: CSARGDFTPQGMNTEAFF. The CDR3 DNA follows: TGCAGTGCTAGAGGGGACTTCACCCCACAGGGGATGAACACTGAAGCTTTCTTT. J is TRBJ1-1 and V is TRBV20-1; 7 positions match TRBD1. The V and J ends lost 1 base and 0 bases, in that order; junction bases with no gene match: 14. Germline V gene lookup returns CDR1 DFQATT and CDR2 SNEGSKA (reference sequence). The CDR3 extends over 18 amino acids.

The V and J genes are TRBV6-1 and TRBJ2-4; D is unclear. CDR3 length: 13 amino acids. Germline CDR1 and CDR2: MNHNS and SASEGT. The V gene lost 8 bases and the J gene lost 3 bases, with 11 bases spanning the gap. The CDR3: CASFGWDKNIQYF. DNA of the CDR3: TGTGCCAGCTTTGGGTGGGACAAAAACATTCAGTACTTC.